This T cell receptor beta chain was captured in a study of shared clonotypes between healthy human individuals. Study observations and caveats: An anticipated effect of sequencing depth on clonotype sharing among donors was recognized. Non-shared clonotypes showed lower generation probabilities than clonotypes common to all four donors.

Deep-level assay runs were performed. Some clones are missing from TCRdb's copy, which holds only in-frame ones; the method was immunoSEQ multiplex PCR. The sample records about 2 million clones, about 95% being singletons. Naive CD8 cells, CD45RO-negative and positively selected for CCR7, excluded terminally differentiated effector memory CD45RA+ cells. Of note for this clone: Its antigen is unidentified.

In germline, CDR1 is MNHEY, CDR2 SMNVEV (reference sequence). This CDR3 spans 14 amino acids. Trimming left V 4 bases short and J 0 bases short, with 9 bases between. The specimen was naive CD8+ T cells sorted from blood. The V call is TRBV27, the J call TRBJ2-5; the D is unclear. This clonotype originated in a man between 18 and 29 years old in good health. CDR3: CASSSSTYQETQYF. The CDR3 nucleotides read TGTGCCAGCAGTTCGTCCACTTACCAAGAGACCCAGTACTTC.